These 8 T cell receptor beta chains share one sample of origin, sequenced in a study of blood T cells in healthy people across ages. Next came a second PCR, run for about 7 to 12 cycles, which used a sample-barcoded 5' primer along with a J-beta primer mix. In TCRdb, the 5' RACE reads were re-called with MiXCR into one record per CDR3 protein. The table records 710,000 or so distinct CDR3 sequences, approximately 30% of them present only once. The sequenced sample was blood. The source of these receptors is a woman of 80 years or more in good health.

This sequence joins TRBV4-2 and TRBJ2-3, with D possibly matching TRBD1 (5 bases). This CDR3 has 15 amino acids. Germline values: CDR1 LGHNA, CDR2 YNFKEQ. Trimming took off 3 bases at V and 0 bases at J, with 10 bases between the two ends. The CDR3, as DNA: TGTGCCAGCAGCCAGAACGGACAAAGCACAGATACGCAGTATTTT. This codes for CASSQNGQSTDTQYF.

Note on this clonotype: It may be a read error: a sequence one base away is much more abundant. The rearrangement uses TRBV5-5 and TRBJ1-5; tentative D call: TRBD1 (5 bases). The CDR3 runs 14 residues. Germline values: CDR1 SGHKS, CDR2 YYEKEE (reference sequence). V shed 3 bases and J shed 4 bases, with 11 bases lying between them. CDR3 DNA: TGTGCCAGCAGCTGGGGGGACCGAAATCAGCCCCAGCATTTT. Protein product: CASSWGDRNQPQHF.

CDR3 coding DNA: TGTGCCAGCAGCTCATCCCCCACAGTCCTAGCCAAAAACATTCAGTACTTC. It encodes CASSSSPTVLAKNIQYF. This sequence joins TRBV7-2 and TRBJ2-4; D unresolved. V shed 4 bases and J shed 0 bases, with 16 bases lying between them. The germline gives CDR1 SGHTA, CDR2 FQGNSA. There are 17 residues in the CDR3.

The V gene is TRBV5-1, the J gene TRBJ1-4; TRBD1 matches at 8 bases. This CDR3 is 15 amino acids long. Losses at the gene ends were 0 bases for V and 7 bases for J; bases not matched to a gene: 5. Germline V gene data show CDR1 as SGHRS and CDR2 as YFSETQ. The CDR3 bases are TGCGCCAGCAGCTTGGACCGACAGGGGACTGAAAAACTGTTTTTT. It is translated as CASSLDRQGTEKLFF.

This clonotype was seen once. The V and J genes are TRBV4-1 and TRBJ2-3; TRBD1 matches 8 bases. The length of the CDR3 is 15 residues. The germline V gene has CDR1 MGHRA and CDR2 YSYEKL. V lost 5 bases, J lost 4 bases, and 8 bases stayed unmatched. The CDR3, as DNA: TGCGCCAGCAGCTCTTTGGACAGGGATGCAGATACGCAGTATTTT. As protein: CASSSLDRDADTQYF.

This clonotype came up many times. The V and J genes are TRBV6-1 and TRBJ2-1, with 13 bases matching TRBD2. Germline V gives CDR1 MNHNS, CDR2 SASEGT. This CDR3 is 18 amino acids long. J gave up 2 bases and V 6 bases, and 10 bases lay outside the gene matches. CDR3 coding DNA: TGTGCCAGCAGCGATCTGACTAGCGGGGGGTTGCCCTACAATGAGCAGTTCTTC. It yields the protein CASSDLTSGGLPYNEQFF.

The rearrangement uses TRBV6-6 and TRBJ2-5; 9 positions match TRBD2. The tail of the sequence fits TRBJ2-7 better, so the J call may be wrong. The CDR3 covers 15 residues. Germline V lookup: CDR1 MNHNY, CDR2 SVGAGI (reference sequence). In DNA, the CDR3 is TGTGCCAGCGGAGGCGTAGCGGGGGCCTCCGGCGAGCAGTACTTC. Translation: CASGGVAGASGEQYF.

The sample holds many counts of this clonotype. J is TRBJ2-3 and V is TRBV7-9; 11 bases are a match to TRBD2. Germline V CDR1 and CDR2: SEHNR, FQNEAQ (reference sequence). J was trimmed by 0 bases and V by 3 bases; bases with no gene match: 11. This CDR3 region has 19 residues. DNA for the CDR3: TGTGCCAGCAGCTTCGTCCCTAGCGGGGGGACAACTAGCACAGATACGCAGTATTTT. It yields the protein CASSFVPSGGTTSTDTQYF.